The present T cell receptor (beta chain) was sequenced within a study of T cells in Graves' hyperthyroidism and ophthalmopathy. Overall study results and limits: Stable hyperthyroidism was told apart from ophthalmopathy by a model built on 13 V-J features. Median prediction lead before ophthalmopathy onset was about 6.7 months with the model.

Patients having uncontrolled infection, another autoimmune disease, pregnancy or lactation were not included. For the diagnoses, clinical symptoms, serum thyroxine and TRAb, thyroid ultrasound and orbital computed tomography were used. The source material, RNA transcripts, was used to amplify TCR beta CDR3 regions. In the first-round RT-PCR of the TCR CDR3, the HTBI primer set was used. A single record per CDR3 protein comes from TCRdb applying MiXCR to the multiplex PCR reads. The sample shows 610,000 or so distinct CDR3 sequences, approximately 44% of them seen only once. As for this clonotype: Its antigen is still unknown.

Germline CDR1 MRHNA, CDR2 SNTAGT. This CDR3 has 16 residues. With 6 bases removed from V and 6 bases from J, the gap between germline ends came to 23 bases. The TCR was taken from a woman between 18 and 29 years old with Graves' hyperthyroidism. The sequencing sample was made of peripheral blood or thyroid tissue (not recorded which). The genes are TRBV6-4 and TRBJ1-2, with D perhaps matching TRBD1 (6 bases). CDR3 residues: CASRRGQSHVRDGYTF. CDR3 nucleotide sequence: TGTGCCAGCAGACGCGGACAGTCTCATGTGAGGGATGGCTACACCTTC.